This T cell receptor beta chain was profiled in a study of OX40 agonist ivuxolimab in advanced cancers. Across the whole study: While on treatment, patients had intravenous ivuxolimab at 0.01 to 10 mg/kg every 2 weeks.

General study points: Clones of CD4+ and CD8+ blood T cells grew by week 6 at doses of 0.1 to 3.0 mg/kg.

Patients with a history of autoimmune disease or on systemic immunosuppression were excluded. The data were produced by immunoSEQ multiplex PCR, yet TCRdb's version contains in-frame clones alone and is incomplete. The table records roughly 66,000 clones, around 83% of them present only once. The germline V gene has CDR1 KGHSH and CDR2 LQKENI. The CDR3 contains 22 residues. Trimming removed 0 bases from V and 0 bases from J; junction bases left unmatched: 18. In the case of this clone: Its target is unknown.

The TCR originated in an adult with an advanced solid tumor such as melanoma, head and neck, liver or kidney cancer. The sample consisted of CD4+ or CD8+ T cells sorted from blood, taken in a trial of the OX40 agonist ivuxolimab. The chain combines TRBV18 with TRBJ2-1, with TRBD2 identical over 9 bases. CDR3 protein: CASSPPFGGGAYPGSSYNEQFF. CDR3 bases: TGTGCCAGCTCACCACCCTTCGGCGGGGGGGCGTACCCTGGGAGCTCCTACAATGAGCAGTTCTTC.